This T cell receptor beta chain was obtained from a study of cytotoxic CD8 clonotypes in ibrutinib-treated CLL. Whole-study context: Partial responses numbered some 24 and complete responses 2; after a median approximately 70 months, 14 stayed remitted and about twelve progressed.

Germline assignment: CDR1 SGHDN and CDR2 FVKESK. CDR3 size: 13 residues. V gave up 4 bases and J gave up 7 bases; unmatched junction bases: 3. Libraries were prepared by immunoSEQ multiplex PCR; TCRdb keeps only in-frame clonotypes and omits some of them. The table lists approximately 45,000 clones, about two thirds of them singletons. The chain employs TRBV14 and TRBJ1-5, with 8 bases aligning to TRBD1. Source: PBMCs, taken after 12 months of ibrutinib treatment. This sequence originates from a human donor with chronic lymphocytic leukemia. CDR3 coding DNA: TGTGCCAGCAGCCCAGGGGGCCGGCAGCCCCAGCATTTT. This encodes CASSPGGRQPQHF. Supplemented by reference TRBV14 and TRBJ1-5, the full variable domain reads EAGVTQFPSHSVIEKGQTVTLRCDPISGHDNLYWYRRVMGKEIKFLLHFVKESKQDESGMPNNRFLAERTGGTYSTLKVQPAELEDSGVYFCASSPGGRQPQHFGDGTRLSIL.